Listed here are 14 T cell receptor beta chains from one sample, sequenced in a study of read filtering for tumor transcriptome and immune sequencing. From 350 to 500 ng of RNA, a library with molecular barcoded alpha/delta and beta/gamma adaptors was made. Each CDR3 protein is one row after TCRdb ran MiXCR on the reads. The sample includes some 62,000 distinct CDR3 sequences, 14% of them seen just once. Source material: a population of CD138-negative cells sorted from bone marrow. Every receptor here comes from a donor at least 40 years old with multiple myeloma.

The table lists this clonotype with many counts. The CDR3 sequence is CASSLTTSGYNEQFF. The CDR3 nucleotides read TGTGCCAGCAGCTTAACGACTAGCGGCTACAATGAGCAGTTCTTC. The V call is TRBV7-9, the J call TRBJ2-1; 9 nucleotides match TRBD2. The V gene's germline CDR1 is SEHNR and CDR2 FQNEAQ (reference sequence). The CDR3 covers 15 residues. Unmatched junction bases numbered 2, after V lost 2 bases and J lost 3 bases.

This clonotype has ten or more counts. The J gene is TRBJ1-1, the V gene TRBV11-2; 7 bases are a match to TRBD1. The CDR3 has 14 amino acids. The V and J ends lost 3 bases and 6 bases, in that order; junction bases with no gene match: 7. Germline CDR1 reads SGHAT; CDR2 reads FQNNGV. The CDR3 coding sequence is TGTGCCAGCAGCTTCCGACAGGGATGGTCTGAAGCTTTCTTT. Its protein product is CASSFRQGWSEAFF.

The CDR3 bases are TGTGCCACCAGTGATTCCCGGCAGATCACTGAAGCTTTCTTT. This translates into CATSDSRQITEAFF. The chain links TRBV24-1 to TRBJ1-1; no reliable D call. The CDR3 has 14 residues. Trimming pared 2 bases from V and 4 bases from J, leaving 10 bases between. The germline V gene has CDR1 KGHDR and CDR2 SFDVKD.

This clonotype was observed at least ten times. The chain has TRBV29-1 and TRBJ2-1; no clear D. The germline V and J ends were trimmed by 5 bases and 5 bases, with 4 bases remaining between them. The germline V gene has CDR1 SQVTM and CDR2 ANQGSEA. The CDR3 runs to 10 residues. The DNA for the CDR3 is TGCAGCGTTATGGACAATGAGCAGTTCTTC. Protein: CSVMDNEQFF.

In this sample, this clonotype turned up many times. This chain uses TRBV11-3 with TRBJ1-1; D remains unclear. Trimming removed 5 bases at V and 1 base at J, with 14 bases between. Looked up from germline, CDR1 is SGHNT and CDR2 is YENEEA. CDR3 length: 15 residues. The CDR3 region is CASSPGGNENTEAFF. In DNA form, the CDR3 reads TGTGCCAGCAGCCCCGGCGGAAACGAGAACACTGAAGCTTTCTTT. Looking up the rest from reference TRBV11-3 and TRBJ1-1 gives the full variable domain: EAGVVQSPRYKIIEKKQPVAFWCNPISGHNTLYWYLQNLGQGPELLIRYENEEAVDDSQLPKDRFSAERLKGVDSTLKIQPAELGDSAVYLCASSPGGNENTEAFFGQGTRLTVV.

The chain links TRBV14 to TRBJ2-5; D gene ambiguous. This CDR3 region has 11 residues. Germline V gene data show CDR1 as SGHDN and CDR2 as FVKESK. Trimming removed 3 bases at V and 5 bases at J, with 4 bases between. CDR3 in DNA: TGTGCCAGCAGCCATCCCGAGACCCAGTACTTC. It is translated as CASSHPETQYF.

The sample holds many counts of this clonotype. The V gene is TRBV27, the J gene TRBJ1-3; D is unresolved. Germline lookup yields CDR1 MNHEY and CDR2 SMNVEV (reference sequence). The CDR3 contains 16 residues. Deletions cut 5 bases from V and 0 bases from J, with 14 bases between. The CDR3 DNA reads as TGTGCCAGCAGTCCCCGGACCCTATACTCTGGAAACACCATATATTTT. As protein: CASSPRTLYSGNTIYF.

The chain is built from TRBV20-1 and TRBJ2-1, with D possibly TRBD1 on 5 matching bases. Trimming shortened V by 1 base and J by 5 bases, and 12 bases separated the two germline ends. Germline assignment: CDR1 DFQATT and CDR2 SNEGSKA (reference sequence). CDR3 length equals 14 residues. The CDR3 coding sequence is TGCAGTGCTAGAGGGTTAGACAGCCACAATGAGCAGTTCTTC. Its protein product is CSARGLDSHNEQFF.

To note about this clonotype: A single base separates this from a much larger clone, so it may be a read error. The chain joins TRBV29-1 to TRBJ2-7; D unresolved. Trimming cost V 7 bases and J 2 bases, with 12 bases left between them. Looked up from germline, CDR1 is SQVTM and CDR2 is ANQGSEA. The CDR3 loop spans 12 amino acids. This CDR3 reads CSGGPGAYEQYF. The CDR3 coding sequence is TGCAGCGGCGGCCCGGGTGCCTACGAGCAGTACTTC.

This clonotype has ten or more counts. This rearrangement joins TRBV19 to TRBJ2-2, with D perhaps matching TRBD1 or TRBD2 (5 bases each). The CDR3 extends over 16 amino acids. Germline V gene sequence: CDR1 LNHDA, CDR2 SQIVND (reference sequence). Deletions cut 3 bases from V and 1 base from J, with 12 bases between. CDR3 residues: CASSIAGRVNTGELFF. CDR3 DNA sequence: TGTGCCAGTAGTATCGCGGGCAGGGTGAACACCGGGGAGCTGTTTTTT.

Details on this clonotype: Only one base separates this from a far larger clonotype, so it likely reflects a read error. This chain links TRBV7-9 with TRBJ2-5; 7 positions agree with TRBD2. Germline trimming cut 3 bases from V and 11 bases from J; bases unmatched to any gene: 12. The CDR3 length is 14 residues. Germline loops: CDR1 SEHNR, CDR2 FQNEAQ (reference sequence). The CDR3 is CASSFETSRGEQYF. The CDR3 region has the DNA TGTGCCAGCAGCTTCGAGACTAGCCGAGGTGAGCAGTACTTC.

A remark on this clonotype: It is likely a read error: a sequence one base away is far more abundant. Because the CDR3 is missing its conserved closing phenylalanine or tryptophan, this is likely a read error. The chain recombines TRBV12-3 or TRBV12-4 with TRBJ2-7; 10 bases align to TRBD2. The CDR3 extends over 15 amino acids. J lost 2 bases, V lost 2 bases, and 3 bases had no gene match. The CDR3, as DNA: TGTGCCAGCAGTTTACTAGCGGGAGCGCCCTACGAGCAGTACTAC. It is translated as CASSLLAGAPYEQYY.

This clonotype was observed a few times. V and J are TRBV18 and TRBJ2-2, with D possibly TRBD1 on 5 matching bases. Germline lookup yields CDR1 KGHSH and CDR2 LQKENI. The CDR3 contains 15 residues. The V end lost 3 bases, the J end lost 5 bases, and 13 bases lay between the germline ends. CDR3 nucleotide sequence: TGTGCCAGCTCACCTTCCACAGGTGGAACCGGGGAGCTGTTTTTT. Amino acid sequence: CASSPSTGGTGELFF. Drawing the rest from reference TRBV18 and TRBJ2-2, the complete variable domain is NAGVMQNPRHLVRRRGQEARLRCSPMKGHSHVYWYRQLPEEGLKFMVYLQKENIIDESGMPKERFSAEFPKEGPSILRIQQVVRGDSAAYFCASSPSTGGTGELFFGEGSRLTVL.

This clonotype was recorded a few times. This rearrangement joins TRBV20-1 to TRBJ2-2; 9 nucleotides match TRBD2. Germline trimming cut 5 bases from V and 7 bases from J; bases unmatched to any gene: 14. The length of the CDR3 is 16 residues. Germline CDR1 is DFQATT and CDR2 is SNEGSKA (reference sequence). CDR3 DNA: TGCAGTGCTCCTCGGGTAGCGGGAGCATACGGCGGGGAGCTGTTTTTT. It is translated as CSAPRVAGAYGGELFF.